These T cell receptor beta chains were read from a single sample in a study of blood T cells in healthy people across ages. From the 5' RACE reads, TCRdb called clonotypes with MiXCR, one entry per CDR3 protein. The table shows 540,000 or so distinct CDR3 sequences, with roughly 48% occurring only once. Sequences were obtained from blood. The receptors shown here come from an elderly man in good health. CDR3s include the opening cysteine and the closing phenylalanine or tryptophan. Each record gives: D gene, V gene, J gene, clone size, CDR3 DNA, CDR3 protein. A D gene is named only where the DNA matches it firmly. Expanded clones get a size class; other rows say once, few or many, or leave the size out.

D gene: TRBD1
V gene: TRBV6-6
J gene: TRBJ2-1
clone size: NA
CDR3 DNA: TGTGCCAGCAGTTATGACAGGGGTAGCAATGAGCAGTTCTTC
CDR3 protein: CASSYDRGSNEQFF

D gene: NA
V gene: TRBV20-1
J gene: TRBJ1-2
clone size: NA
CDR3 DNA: TGCAGTGCTAGAGATCTTCTGAGATCCTATGGCTACACCTTC
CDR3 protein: CSARDLLRSYGYTF

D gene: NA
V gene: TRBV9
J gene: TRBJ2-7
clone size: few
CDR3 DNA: TGTGCCAGCAGCGCCCCGGTGGGACATGACTACGAGCAGTACTTC
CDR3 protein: CASSAPVGHDYEQYF

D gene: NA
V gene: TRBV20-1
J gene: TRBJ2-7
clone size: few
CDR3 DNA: TGCAGTGCTAGGGTTGGGGACTACGAGCAGTACTTC
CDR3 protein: CSARVGDYEQYF

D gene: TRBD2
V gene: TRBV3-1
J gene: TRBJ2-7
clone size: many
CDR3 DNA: TGTGCCAGCAGCCAAGGCGGGAGCAGAGAGCAGTACTTC
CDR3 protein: CASSQGGSREQYF

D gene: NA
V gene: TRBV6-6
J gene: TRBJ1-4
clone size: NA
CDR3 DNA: TGTGCCAGCAGTTATCGGCCGACTAATGAAAAACTGTTTTTT
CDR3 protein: CASSYRPTNEKLFF

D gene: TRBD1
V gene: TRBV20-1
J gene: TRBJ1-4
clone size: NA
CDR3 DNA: TGCAGTGCTGACAGGGGCGGACTGGTAGGAGAAAAACTGTTTTTT
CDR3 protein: CSADRGGLVGEKLFF

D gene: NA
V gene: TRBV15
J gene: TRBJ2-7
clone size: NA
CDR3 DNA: TGTGCCACCAGCAGAGGGGGTGGGGTCTCCTACGAGCAGTACTTC
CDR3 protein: CATSRGGGVSYEQYF

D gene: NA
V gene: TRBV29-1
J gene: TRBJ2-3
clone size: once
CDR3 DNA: TGCAGCGTTGGAAGGATACTTTCAAATACGCAGTATTTT
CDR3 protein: CSVGRILSNTQYF

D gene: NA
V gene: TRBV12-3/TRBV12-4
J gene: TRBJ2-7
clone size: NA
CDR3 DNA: TGTGCCAGCAGTGCACCAACCTACGAGCAGTACTTC
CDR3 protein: CASSAPTYEQYF

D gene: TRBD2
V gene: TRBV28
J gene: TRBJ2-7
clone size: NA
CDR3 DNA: TGTGCCAGTCGCGGGGGAGTAGGAAGCGAGCAGTACTTC
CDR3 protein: CASRGGVGSEQYF

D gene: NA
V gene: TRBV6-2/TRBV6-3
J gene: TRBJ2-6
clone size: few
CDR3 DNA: TGTGCCAGCAGCCCGGACAGATACTCTGGGGCCAACGTCCTGACTTTC
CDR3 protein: CASSPDRYSGANVLTF

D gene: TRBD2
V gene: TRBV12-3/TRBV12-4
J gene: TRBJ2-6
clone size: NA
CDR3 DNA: TGTGCCAGCAGTTTATTAGGCCTAGCGGGGACTAAGTCTGGGGCCAACGTCCTGACTTTC
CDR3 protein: CASSLLGLAGTKSGANVLTF

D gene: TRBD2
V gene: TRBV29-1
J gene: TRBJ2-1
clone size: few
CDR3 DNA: TGCAGCGCCCGACTAGCGGAGGACAATGAGCAGTTCTTC
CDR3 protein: CSARLAEDNEQFF

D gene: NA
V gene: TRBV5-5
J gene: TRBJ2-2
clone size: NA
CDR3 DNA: TGTGCCAGCAGCTTACAGCCTACCAACACCGGGGAGCTGTTTTTT
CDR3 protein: CASSLQPTNTGELFF

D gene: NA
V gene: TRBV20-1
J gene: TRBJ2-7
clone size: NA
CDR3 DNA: TGCAGTGCTAGAGTCGTACAGACAAACTACGAGCAGTACTTC
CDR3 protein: CSARVVQTNYEQYF

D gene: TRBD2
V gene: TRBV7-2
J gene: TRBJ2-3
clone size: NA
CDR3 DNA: TGTGCCAGCAGCGCCGGACTAGCGGGGGTCGGGGCTGCTGGGCAGTATTTT
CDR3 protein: CASSAGLAGVGAAGQYF

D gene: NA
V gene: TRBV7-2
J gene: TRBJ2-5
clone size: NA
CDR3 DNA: TGTGCCAGCAGCTCCGCACGGACAGAAGAGACCCAGTACTTC
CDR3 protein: CASSSARTEETQYF

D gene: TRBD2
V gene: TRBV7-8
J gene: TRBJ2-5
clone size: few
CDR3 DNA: TGTGCCAGCAGCCACGCGGGGGAAGAGACCCAGTACTTC
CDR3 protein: CASSHAGEETQYF

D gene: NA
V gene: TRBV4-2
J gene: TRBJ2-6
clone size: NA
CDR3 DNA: TGTGCCAGCAGCCAAGAGTTCGCAGGGGCAGGTGGGGCCAACGTCCTGACTTTC
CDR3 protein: CASSQEFAGAGGANVLTF

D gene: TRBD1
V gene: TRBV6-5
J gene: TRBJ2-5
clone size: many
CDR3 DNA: TGTGCCAGCAGTTACCGGACAGGGACGGGGACCCAGTACTTC
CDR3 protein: CASSYRTGTGTQYF

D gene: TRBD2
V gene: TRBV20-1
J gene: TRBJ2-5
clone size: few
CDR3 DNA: TGCAGTGCTAGAGACGGACTAGCGGGAGGGCGGAGAGAGACCCAGTACTTC
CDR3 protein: CSARDGLAGGRRETQYF

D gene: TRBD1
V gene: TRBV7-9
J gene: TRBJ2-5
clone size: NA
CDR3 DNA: TGTGCCAGCAGCCCCCTGAGGACAGGAGAGACCCAGTACTTC
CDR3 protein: CASSPLRTGETQYF

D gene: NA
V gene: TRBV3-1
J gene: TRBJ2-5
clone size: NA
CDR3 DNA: TGTGCCAGCAGCCCCCAACGGGGAGAGACCCAGTACTTC
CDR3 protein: CASSPQRGETQYF

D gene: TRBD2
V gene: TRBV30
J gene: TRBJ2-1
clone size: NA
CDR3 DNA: TGTGCCAGCCGGACTAACGGGGGGTTAAATGAGCAGTTCTTC
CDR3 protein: CASRTNGGLNEQFF

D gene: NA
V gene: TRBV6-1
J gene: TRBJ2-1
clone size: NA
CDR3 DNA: TGTGCCAGCAGCCCTATGAGTTCCTACAATGAGCAGTTCTTC
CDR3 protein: CASSPMSSYNEQFF

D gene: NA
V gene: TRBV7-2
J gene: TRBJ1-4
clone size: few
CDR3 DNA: TGTGCCAGCAGCCGGGACAAATACGAAAAACTGTTTTTT
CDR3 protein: CASSRDKYEKLFF

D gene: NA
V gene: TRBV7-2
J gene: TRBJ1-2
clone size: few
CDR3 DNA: TGTGCCAGCAGCTACAACCGTCCAGGGGAGAGTGGCTACACCTTC
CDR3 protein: CASSYNRPGESGYTF

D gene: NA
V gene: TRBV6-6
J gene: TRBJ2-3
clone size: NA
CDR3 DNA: TGTGCCAGCAGTTTGGGGCGGGCAGGGGGCACAGATACGCAGTATTTT
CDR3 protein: CASSLGRAGGTDTQYF

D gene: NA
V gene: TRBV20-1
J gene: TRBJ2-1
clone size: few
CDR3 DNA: TGCAGTGCCACCAGGGAGCAGTTCTTC
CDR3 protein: CSATREQFF

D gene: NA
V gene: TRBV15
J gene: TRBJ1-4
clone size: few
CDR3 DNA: TGTGCCACCAGCTGGAGCGTCGGTGAAAAACTGTTTTTT
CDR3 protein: CATSWSVGEKLFF

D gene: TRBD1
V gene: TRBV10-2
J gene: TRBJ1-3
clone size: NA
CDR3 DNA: TGCGCCAGCAGGGCCGGACAGGGGAGCTCTGGAAACACCATATATTTT
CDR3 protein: CASRAGQGSSGNTIYF

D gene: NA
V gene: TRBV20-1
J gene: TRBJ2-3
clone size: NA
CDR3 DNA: TGCAGTGCTCGGGTCGACACAGATACGCAGTATTTT
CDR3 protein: CSARVDTDTQYF

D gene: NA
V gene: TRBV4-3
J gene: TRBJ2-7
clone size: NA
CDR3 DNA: TGCGCCAGCAGCCAATCCGGACAAGGGTCCTACGAGCAGTACTTC
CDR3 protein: CASSQSGQGSYEQYF

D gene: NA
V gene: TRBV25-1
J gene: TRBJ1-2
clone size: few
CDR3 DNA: TGTGCCAGCAGTGGGGGACGGGAGGACTATGGCTACACCTTC
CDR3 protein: CASSGGREDYGYTF

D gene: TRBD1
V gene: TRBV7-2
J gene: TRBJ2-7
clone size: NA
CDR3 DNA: TGTGCCAGCAGCCTACAGGGGTGGGGGCCCTACGAGCAGTACTTC
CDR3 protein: CASSLQGWGPYEQYF

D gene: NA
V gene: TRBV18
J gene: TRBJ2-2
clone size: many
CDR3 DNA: TGTGCCAGCTCACCAACCACCGGGGAGCTGTTTTTT
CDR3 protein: CASSPTTGELFF

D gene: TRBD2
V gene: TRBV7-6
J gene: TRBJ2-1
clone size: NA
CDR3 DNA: TGTGCCAGCAGCTTAGAGTGGACTAGCGGAAACCAGTTCTTC
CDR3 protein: CASSLEWTSGNQFF

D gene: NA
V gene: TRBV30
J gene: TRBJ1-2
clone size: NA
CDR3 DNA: TGTGCCTGGAGTGTACGCTATGGCTACACCTTC
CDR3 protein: CAWSVRYGYTF

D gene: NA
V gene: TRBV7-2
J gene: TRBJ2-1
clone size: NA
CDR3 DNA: TGTGCCAGCAGCTTAGCGCGCCTAGCGATGAATGAGCAGTTCTTC
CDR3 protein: CASSLARLAMNEQFF

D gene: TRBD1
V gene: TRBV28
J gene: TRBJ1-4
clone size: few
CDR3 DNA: TGTGCCAGCAGTTTATACGGCGAGACAGGGACTAATGAAAAACTGTTTTTT
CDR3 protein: CASSLYGETGTNEKLFF

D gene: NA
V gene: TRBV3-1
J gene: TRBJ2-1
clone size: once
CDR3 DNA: TGTGCCAGCAGCCAGCCTGAGAGGGATACCTACAATGAGCAGTTCTTC
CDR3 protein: CASSQPERDTYNEQFF

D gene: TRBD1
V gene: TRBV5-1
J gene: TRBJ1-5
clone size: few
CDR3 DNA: TGCGCCAGCAGCTCCGGGACAGCGGGTCAGCCCCAGCATTTT
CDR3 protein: CASSSGTAGQPQHF

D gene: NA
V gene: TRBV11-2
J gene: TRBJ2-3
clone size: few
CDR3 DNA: TGTGCCAGCAGCTCTCAGGGGGGCCCAGATACGCAGTATTTT
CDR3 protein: CASSSQGGPDTQYF

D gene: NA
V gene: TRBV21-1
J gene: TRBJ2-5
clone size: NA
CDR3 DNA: TGTGCCAGCAGCAAACAGGGCTGCGCCCAGTACTTC
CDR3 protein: CASSKQGCAQYF

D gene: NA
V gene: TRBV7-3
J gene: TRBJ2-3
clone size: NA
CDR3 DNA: TGTGCCAGCAGCTCCCTCGGGCTAAACACAGATACGCAGTATTTT
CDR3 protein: CASSSLGLNTDTQYF

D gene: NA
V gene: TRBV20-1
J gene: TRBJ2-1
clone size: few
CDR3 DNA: TGCAGTGCTAGCGGGGGCAACGACAATGAGCAGTTCTTC
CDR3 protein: CSASGGNDNEQFF

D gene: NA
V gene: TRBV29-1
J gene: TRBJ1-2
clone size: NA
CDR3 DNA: TGCAGCGTTGCTTCGTGGGGGGGCGGCTATGGCTACACCTTC
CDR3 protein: CSVASWGGGYGYTF

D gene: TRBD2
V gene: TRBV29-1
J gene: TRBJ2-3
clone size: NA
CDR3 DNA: TGCAGCGGTAGCGGGGGGGGTTGGGATACGCAGTATTTT
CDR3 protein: CSGSGGGWDTQYF

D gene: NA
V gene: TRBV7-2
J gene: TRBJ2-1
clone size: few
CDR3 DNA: TGTGCCAGCAGCTTAGCGGGTGTGATCGGTGAGCAGTTCTTC
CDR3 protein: CASSLAGVIGEQFF

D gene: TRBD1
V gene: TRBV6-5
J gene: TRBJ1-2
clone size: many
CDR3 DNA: TGTGCCAGCAGTTACGGGGGACAGTGGGAAGGCTACACCTTC
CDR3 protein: CASSYGGQWEGYTF

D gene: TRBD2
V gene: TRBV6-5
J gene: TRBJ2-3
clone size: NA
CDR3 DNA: TGTGCCAGCAGTTACTCGACCGGGACTAGCGGGGGGGTGGACACAGATACGCAGTATTTT
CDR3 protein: CASSYSTGTSGGVDTDTQYF

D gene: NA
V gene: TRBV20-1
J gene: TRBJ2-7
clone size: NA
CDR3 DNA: TGCAGTGCTAGAGGTGGGAGCTTACGTCCCGAGCAGTACTTC
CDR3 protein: CSARGGSLRPEQYF

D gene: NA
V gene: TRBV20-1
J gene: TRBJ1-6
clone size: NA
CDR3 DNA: TGCAGTGCTCTTGTTGGGGGCTATAATTCACCCCTCCACTTT
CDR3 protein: CSALVGGYNSPLHF

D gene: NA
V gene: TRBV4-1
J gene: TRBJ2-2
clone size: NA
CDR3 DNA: TGCGCCAGCAGCCAATGGTCCGCGAACACCGGGGAGCTGTTTTTT
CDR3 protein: CASSQWSANTGELFF

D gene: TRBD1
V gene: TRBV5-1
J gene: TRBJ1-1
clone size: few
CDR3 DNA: TGCGCCAGCCAACAGGGGAGCAACACTGAAGCTTTCTTT
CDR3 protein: CASQQGSNTEAFF

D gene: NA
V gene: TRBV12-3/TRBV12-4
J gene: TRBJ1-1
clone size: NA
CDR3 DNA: TGTGCCAGCAGGCGACCGGGGAGTTGCGAAGCTTTCTTT
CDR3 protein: CASRRPGSCEAFF

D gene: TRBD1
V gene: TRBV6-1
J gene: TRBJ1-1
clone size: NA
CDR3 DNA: TGTGCCAGCAGTCTAATTACGACAGGGGCTCCATCTGAAGCTTTCTTT
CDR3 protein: CASSLITTGAPSEAFF

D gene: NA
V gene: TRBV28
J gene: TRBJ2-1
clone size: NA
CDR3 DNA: TGTGCCAGCATCCCTCCGGGACCTTACAATGAGCAGTTCTTC
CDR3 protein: CASIPPGPYNEQFF